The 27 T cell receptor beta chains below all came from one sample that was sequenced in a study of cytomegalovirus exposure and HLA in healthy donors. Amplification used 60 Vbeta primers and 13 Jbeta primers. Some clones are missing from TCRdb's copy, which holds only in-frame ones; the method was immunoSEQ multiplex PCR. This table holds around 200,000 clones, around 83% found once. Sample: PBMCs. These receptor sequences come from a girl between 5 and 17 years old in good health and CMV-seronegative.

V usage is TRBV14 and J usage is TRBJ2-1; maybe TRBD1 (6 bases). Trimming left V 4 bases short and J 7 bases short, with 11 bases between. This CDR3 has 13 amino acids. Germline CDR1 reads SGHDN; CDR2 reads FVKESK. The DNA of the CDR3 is TGTGCCAGCAGCCCGCGACAGGTTAATGAGCAGTTCTTC. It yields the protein CASSPRQVNEQFF. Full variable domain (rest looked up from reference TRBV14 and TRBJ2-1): EAGVTQFPSHSVIEKGQTVTLRCDPISGHDNLYWYRRVMGKEIKFLLHFVKESKQDESGMPNNRFLAERTGGTYSTLKVQPAELEDSGVYFCASSPRQVNEQFFGPGTRLTVL.

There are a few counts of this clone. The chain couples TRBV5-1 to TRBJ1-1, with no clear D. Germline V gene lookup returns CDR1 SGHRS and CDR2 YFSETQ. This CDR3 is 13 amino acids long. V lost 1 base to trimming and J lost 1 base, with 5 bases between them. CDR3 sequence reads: CASSLSQNTEAFF. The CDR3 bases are TGCGCCAGCAGCTTGTCACAGAACACTGAAGCTTTCTTT.

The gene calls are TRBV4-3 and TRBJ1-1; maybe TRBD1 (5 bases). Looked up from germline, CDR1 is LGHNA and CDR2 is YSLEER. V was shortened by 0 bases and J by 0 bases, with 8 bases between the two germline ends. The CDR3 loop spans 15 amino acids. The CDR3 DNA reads TGCGCCAGCAGCCAAGAGGCAGGGATGAACACTGAAGCTTTCTTT. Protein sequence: CASSQEAGMNTEAFF.

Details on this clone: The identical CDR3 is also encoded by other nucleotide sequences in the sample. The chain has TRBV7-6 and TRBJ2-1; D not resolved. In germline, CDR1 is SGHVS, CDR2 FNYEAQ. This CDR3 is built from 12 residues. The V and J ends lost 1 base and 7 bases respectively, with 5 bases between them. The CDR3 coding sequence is TGTGCCAGCAGCTTAGTGTCAAATGAGCAGTTCTTC. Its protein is CASSLVSNEQFF.

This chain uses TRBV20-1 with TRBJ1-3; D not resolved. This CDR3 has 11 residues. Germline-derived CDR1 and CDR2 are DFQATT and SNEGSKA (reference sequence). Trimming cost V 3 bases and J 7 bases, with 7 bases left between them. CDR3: CSASYGNTIYF. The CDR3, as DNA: TGCAGTGCTAGCTACGGGAACACCATATATTTT.

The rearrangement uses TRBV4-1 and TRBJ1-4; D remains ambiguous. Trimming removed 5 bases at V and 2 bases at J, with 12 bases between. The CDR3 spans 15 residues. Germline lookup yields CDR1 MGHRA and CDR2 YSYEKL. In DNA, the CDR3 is TGCGCCAGCAGCTTGACTGAACGGACTAATGAAAAACTGTTTTTT. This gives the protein CASSLTERTNEKLFF.

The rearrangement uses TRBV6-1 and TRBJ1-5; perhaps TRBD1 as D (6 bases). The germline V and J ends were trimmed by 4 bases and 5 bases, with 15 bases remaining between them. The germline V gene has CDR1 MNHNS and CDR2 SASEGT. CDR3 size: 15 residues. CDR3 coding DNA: TGTGCCAGCAGTGTAGCAGGGGCGTTAGATCAGCCCCAGCATTTT. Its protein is CASSVAGALDQPQHF.

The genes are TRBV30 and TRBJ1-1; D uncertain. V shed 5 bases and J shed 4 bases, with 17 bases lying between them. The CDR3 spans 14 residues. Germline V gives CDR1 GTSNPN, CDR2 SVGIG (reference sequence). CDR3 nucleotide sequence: TGTGCCTGGTTTAGCGGGCTCGGGCGCACTGAAGCTTTCTTT. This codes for CAWFSGLGRTEAFF.

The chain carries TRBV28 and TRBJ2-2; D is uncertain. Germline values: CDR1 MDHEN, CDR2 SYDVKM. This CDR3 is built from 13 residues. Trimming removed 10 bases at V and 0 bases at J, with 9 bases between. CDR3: CATVTANTGELFF. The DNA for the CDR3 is TGTGCCACCGTAACAGCGAACACCGGGGAGCTGTTTTTT.

The CDR3 nucleotides are TGTGCCAGCAGCCGACTGTACGAGCAGTACTTC. This gives the protein CASSRLYEQYF. This chain uses TRBV11-2 with TRBJ2-7; no firm D call. The V end was cut by 5 bases, the J end by 4 bases, with 6 bases between. The CDR3 has 11 residues. Germline V gives CDR1 SGHAT, CDR2 FQNNGV.

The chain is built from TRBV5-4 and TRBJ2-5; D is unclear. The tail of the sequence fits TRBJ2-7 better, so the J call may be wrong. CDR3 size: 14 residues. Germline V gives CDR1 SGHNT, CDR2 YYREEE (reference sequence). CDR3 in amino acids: CASSLLSAPDEQYF. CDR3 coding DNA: TGTGCCAGCAGCTTGTTGAGCGCCCCCGACGAGCAGTACTTC.

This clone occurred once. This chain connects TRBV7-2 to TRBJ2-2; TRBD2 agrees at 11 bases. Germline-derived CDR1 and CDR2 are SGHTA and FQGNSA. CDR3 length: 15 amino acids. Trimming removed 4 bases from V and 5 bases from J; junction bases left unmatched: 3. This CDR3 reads CASSYSGGDTGELFF. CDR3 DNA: TGTGCCAGCAGCTATAGCGGGGGGGATACCGGGGAGCTGTTTTTT.

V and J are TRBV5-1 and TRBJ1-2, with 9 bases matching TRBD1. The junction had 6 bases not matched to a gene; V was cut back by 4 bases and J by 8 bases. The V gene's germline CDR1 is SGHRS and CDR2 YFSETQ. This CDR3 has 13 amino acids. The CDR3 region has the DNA TGCGCCAGCAGCGCCGGGACAGGGCACGGCTACACCTTC. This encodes CASSAGTGHGYTF.

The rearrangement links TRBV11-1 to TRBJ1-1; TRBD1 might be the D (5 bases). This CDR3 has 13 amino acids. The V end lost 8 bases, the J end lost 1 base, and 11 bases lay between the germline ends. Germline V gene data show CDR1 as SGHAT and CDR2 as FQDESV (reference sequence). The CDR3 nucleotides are TGTGCCAGCGGGACTGGGGGGAACACTGAAGCTTTCTTT. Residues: CASGTGGNTEAFF.

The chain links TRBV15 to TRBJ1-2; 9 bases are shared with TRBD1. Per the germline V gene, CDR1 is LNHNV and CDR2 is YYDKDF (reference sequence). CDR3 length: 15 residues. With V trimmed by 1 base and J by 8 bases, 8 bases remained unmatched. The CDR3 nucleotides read TGTGCCACCAGCAGAGCTCGGGGACAGGGAGAGGGCTACACCTTC. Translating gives CATSRARGQGEGYTF.

The CDR3 DNA reads TGTGCCAGCAGCTATAGCGGAGACACCGGGGAGCTGTTTTTT. Protein product: CASSYSGDTGELFF. The chain couples TRBV7-3 to TRBJ2-2; perhaps TRBD2 as D (6 bases). Per the germline V gene, CDR1 is SGHTA and CDR2 is FQGTGA. This CDR3 has 14 amino acids. Trimming removed 4 bases from V and 3 bases from J, with 9 bases in between.

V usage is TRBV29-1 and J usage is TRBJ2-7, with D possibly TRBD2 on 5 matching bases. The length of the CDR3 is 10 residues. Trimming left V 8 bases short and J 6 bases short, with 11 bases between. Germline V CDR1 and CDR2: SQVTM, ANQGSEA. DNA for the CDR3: TGCAGCATTAAACTAGGCGAGCAGTACTTC. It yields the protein CSIKLGEQYF.

The CDR3 DNA follows: TGTGCCAGCAGCCAGGTCCGGCGTAACCCGCCGACTGAAGCTTTCTTT. Protein sequence: CASSQVRRNPPTEAFF. This chain links TRBV28 with TRBJ1-1; D call uncertain. The CDR3 sequence is 16 residues long. Per the germline V gene, CDR1 is MDHEN and CDR2 is SYDVKM. The ends were cut back, 6 bases at V and 5 bases at J, with 22 bases in the middle.

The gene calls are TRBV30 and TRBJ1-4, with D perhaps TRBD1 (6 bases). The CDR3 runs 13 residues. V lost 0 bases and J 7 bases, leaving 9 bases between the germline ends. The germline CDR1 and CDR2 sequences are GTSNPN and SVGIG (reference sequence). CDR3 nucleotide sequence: TGTGCCTGGAGTGTCCAGGGGCTTGAAAAACTGTTTTTT. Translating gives CAWSVQGLEKLFF.

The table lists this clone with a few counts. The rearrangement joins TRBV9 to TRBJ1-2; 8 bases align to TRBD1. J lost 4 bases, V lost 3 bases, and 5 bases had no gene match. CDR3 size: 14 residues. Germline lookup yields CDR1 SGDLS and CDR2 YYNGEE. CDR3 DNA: TGTGCCAGCAGCGGTCAGGGGGCGGGCTATGGCTACACCTTC. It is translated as CASSGQGAGYGYTF. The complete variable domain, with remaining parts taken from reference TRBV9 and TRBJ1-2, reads DSGVTQTPKHLITATGQRVTLRCSPRSGDLSVYWYQQSLDQGLQFLIQYYNGEERAKGNILERFSAQQFPDLHSELNLSSLELGDSALYFCASSGQGAGYGYTFGSGTRLTVV.

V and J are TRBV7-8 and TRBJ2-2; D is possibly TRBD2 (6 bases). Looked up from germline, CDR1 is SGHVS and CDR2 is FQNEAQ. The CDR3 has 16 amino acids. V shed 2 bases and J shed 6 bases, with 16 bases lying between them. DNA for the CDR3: TGTGCCAGCAGCTTACTTGGCCCGGGGGAGGCCGGGGAGCTGTTTTTT. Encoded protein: CASSLLGPGEAGELFF.

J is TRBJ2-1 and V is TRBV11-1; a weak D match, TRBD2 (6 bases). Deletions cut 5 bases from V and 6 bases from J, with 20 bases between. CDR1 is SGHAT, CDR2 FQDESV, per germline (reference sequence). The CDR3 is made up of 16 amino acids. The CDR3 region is CASSHGSLRGLNEQFF. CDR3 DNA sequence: TGTGCCAGCAGCCACGGCTCGTTAAGGGGACTCAATGAGCAGTTCTTC.

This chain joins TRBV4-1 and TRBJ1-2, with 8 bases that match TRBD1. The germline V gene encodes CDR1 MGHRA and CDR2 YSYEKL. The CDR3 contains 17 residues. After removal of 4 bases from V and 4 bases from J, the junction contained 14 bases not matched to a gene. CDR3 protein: CASSLREDRADFYGYTF. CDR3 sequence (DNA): TGCGCCAGCAGCCTAAGAGAGGACAGGGCTGATTTCTATGGCTACACCTTC.

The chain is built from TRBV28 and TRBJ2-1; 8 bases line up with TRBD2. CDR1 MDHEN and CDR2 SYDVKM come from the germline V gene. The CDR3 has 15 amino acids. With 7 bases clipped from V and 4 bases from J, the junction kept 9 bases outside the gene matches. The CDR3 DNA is TGTGCCAGCAAGTGGGAACTAGCGGCTTACAATGAGCAGTTCTTC. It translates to CASKWELAAYNEQFF.

The chain's CDR3 is CASSIAAGGAHGTYEQYF. The CDR3 nucleotides read TGTGCCAGTAGTATTGCGGCAGGGGGCGCCCATGGCACCTACGAGCAGTACTTC. The chain couples TRBV19 to TRBJ2-7; 8 positions agree with TRBD1. CDR3 length: 18 residues. Germline loops: CDR1 LNHDA, CDR2 SQIVND (reference sequence). V lost 3 bases to trimming and J lost 2 bases; unmatched junction nucleotides: 15. Using reference TRBV19 and TRBJ2-7 for the parts outside the CDR3, the full variable domain is DGGITQSPKYLFRKEGQNVTLSCEQNLNHDAMYWYRQDPGQGLRLIYYSQIVNDFQKGDIAEGYSVSREKKESFPLTVTSAQKNPTAFYLCASSIAAGGAHGTYEQYFGPGTRLTVT.

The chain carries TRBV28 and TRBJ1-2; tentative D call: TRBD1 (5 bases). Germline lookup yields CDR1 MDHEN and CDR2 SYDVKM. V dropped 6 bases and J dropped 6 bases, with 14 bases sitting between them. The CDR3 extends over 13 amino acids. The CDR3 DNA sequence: TGTGCCAGCAGGGGGGGATCGATTCATGGCTACACCTTC. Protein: CASRGGSIHGYTF.

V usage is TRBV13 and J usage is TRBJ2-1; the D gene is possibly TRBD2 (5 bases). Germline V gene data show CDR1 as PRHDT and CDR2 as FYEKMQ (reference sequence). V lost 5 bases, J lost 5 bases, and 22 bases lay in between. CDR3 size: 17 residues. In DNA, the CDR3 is TGTGCCAGCAGCCGGGATCCGCGAGAAGGGTCCCACAATGAGCAGTTCTTC. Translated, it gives CASSRDPREGSHNEQFF.